Listed below are T cell receptor beta chains from one sample, sequenced in a study of blood T cells in healthy people across ages. From the 5' RACE reads, TCRdb called clonotypes with MiXCR, one entry per CDR3 protein. The sample gives about 1.4 million distinct CDR3 sequences, 45% to 70% of which show up once; roughly 7% is in the top ten. The specimen sequenced was blood. These receptors all come from a man aged 18 to 29 in good health. Each CDR3 is given with its conserved first and last residue. A D gene is named only where the DNA matches it firmly. A row's size may be missing; if present it is once, few, many or a size class.

clone size: NA; J gene: TRBJ2-2; V gene: TRBV20-1; D gene: TRBD2; CDR3 protein: CSARETSGNTGELFF; CDR3 DNA: TGCAGTGCTAGAGAGACTAGCGGGAACACCGGGGAGCTGTTTTTT
clone size: NA; J gene: TRBJ2-7; V gene: TRBV9; D gene: NA; CDR3 protein: CASSVEVMAAYNEQYF; CDR3 DNA: TGTGCCAGCAGCGTAGAGGTTATGGCGGCTTACAATGAGCAGTACTTC
clone size: few; J gene: TRBJ2-7; V gene: TRBV5-1; D gene: NA; CDR3 protein: CASSLDQYSEQYF; CDR3 DNA: TGCGCCAGCAGCTTGGACCAGTATAGCGAGCAGTACTTC
clone size: NA; J gene: TRBJ1-5; V gene: TRBV27; D gene: NA; CDR3 protein: CASSLTTAKGGQPQHF; CDR3 DNA: TGTGCCAGCAGTTTAACAACAGCCAAAGGGGGTCAGCCCCAGCATTTT
clone size: NA; J gene: TRBJ1-2; V gene: TRBV10-3; D gene: TRBD1; CDR3 protein: CAISEAGTGGPVDYGYTF; CDR3 DNA: TGTGCCATCAGTGAGGCAGGGACAGGGGGTCCTGTCGACTATGGCTACACCTTC
clone size: NA; J gene: TRBJ2-1; V gene: TRBV28; D gene: TRBD2; CDR3 protein: CASRQGLAGTFEQFF; CDR3 DNA: TGTGCCAGCAGACAGGGACTAGCGGGCACATTTGAGCAGTTCTTC
clone size: NA; J gene: TRBJ2-3; V gene: TRBV5-1; D gene: NA; CDR3 protein: CASSPSPGVGDTQYF; CDR3 DNA: TGCGCCAGCAGCCCTTCCCCGGGGGTTGGAGATACGCAGTATTTT
clone size: once; J gene: TRBJ2-7; V gene: TRBV5-4; D gene: NA; CDR3 protein: CASSGFHEQYF; CDR3 DNA: TGTGCCAGCTCAGGTTTCCACGAGCAGTACTTC
clone size: once; J gene: TRBJ2-2; V gene: TRBV12-3/TRBV12-4; D gene: NA; CDR3 protein: CASKEVGELFF; CDR3 DNA: TGTGCCAGCAAGGAGGTTGGGGAGCTGTTTTTT
clone size: NA; J gene: TRBJ1-1; V gene: TRBV4-2; D gene: NA; CDR3 protein: CASSQAPDLNTEAFF; CDR3 DNA: TGTGCCAGCAGCCAAGCCCCTGACCTGAACACTGAAGCTTTCTTT
clone size: NA; J gene: TRBJ2-1; V gene: TRBV30; D gene: NA; CDR3 protein: CAWSVQGGDEQFF; CDR3 DNA: TGTGCCTGGAGCGTTCAAGGCGGGGATGAGCAGTTCTTC
clone size: NA; J gene: TRBJ1-2; V gene: TRBV29-1; D gene: NA; CDR3 protein: CSVLRGGYGYTF; CDR3 DNA: TGCAGCGTTCTGAGGGGGGGCTATGGCTACACCTTC
clone size: NA; J gene: TRBJ2-7; V gene: TRBV5-1; D gene: NA; CDR3 protein: CASSFSFGRTYEQYF; CDR3 DNA: TGCGCCAGCAGCTTTAGTTTCGGCCGAACCTACGAGCAGTACTTC
clone size: NA; J gene: TRBJ1-2; V gene: TRBV7-8; D gene: NA; CDR3 protein: CASSVERQGNGYTF; CDR3 DNA: TGTGCCAGCAGCGTTGAACGTCAAGGGAACGGCTACACCTTC
clone size: NA; J gene: TRBJ2-1; V gene: TRBV29-1; D gene: TRBD1; CDR3 protein: CSVEWDSNEQFF; CDR3 DNA: TGCAGCGTTGAATGGGACAGCAATGAGCAGTTCTTC
clone size: few; J gene: TRBJ2-2; V gene: TRBV29-1; D gene: TRBD2; CDR3 protein: CSVLLAGDNTGELFF; CDR3 DNA: TGCAGCGTTCTACTAGCGGGAGATAACACCGGGGAGCTGTTTTTT
clone size: NA; J gene: TRBJ2-7; V gene: TRBV29-1; D gene: NA; CDR3 protein: CSVVPSQQETRYF; CDR3 DNA: TGCAGCGTTGTGCCCTCTCAGCAAGAGACCCGGTACTTC